These T cell receptor beta chains were read from a single sample in a study of CD8 T cells in Susac syndrome. Via MiXCR, TCRdb re-called the immunoSEQ multiplex PCR reads, giving one row per CDR3 protein. The top ten clones hold around 0.1% of a sample with under 200,000 distinct CDR3 sequences, over 85% of them seen once. Input material: CD4+ T cells from PBMCs. Every receptor here comes from a human donor in good health. Both conserved end residues are part of each CDR3. The order of the fields is clone size, J gene, V gene, D gene, CDR3 DNA, CDR3 protein. The D gene is left open where the match is weak. Only part of the rows carry a size: once, few, many, or a class if the clone is expanded.

- TRBJ2-5 TRBV20-1 - TGCAGTGCTAGAAAAACCATTGTGGTGGCGAGTCGAGAGACCCAGTACTTC CSARKTIVVASRETQYF
once TRBJ1-5 TRBV7-2 - TGTGCCAGCAGCTTTCCGGGGACGCCCCAGCATTTT CASSFPGTPQHF
- TRBJ2-7 TRBV28 - TGTGCCAGCAGTTTTGCGGGGACAGTTAACGAGCAGTACTTC CASSFAGTVNEQYF
- TRBJ2-5 TRBV28 - TGTGCCAGCAGTCTCCGAAGCCCGGGAGAGACCCAGTACTTC CASSLRSPGETQYF
- TRBJ1-4 TRBV3-1 - TGTGCCAGCAGCCACCATCCTCGGGGGGAAAAACTGTTTTTT CASSHHPRGEKLFF
- TRBJ1-2 TRBV29-1 TRBD1 TGCAGCGCCAAAAGAAACGCAGGGGGCTTTACAAATGGCTACACCTTC CSAKRNAGGFTNGYTF
- TRBJ2-1 TRBV29-1 - TGCAGCGTTGAACGGACGAGCTCCTACAATGAGCAGTTCTTC CSVERTSSYNEQFF
- TRBJ2-2 TRBV4-2 TRBD1 TGTGCCAGCCGAACAGGGGGGCCCGGGGACACCGGGGAGCTGTTTTTT CASRTGGPGDTGELFF
- TRBJ1-5 TRBV29-1 - TGCAGCGTTGCAGCTGGGACGGATAGCAATCAGCCCCAGCATTTT CSVAAGTDSNQPQHF
- TRBJ2-5 TRBV4-1 TRBD1 TGCGCCAGCAGCCAAGACTTCCCAGGACAGGGGATACGGGAGACCCAGTACTTC CASSQDFPGQGIRETQYF
- TRBJ1-5 TRBV27 TRBD1 TGTGCCAGCAGAAAGACAGGGAGCAATCAGCCCCAGCATTTT CASRKTGSNQPQHF
- TRBJ1-1 TRBV5-1 - TGCGCCAGCAGCCCTACAGGGATAACTGAAGCTTTCTTT CASSPTGITEAFF
- TRBJ2-2 TRBV3-1 - TGTGCCAGCAGACAGGTCTCAGGGGAGCTGTTTTTT CASRQVSGELFF